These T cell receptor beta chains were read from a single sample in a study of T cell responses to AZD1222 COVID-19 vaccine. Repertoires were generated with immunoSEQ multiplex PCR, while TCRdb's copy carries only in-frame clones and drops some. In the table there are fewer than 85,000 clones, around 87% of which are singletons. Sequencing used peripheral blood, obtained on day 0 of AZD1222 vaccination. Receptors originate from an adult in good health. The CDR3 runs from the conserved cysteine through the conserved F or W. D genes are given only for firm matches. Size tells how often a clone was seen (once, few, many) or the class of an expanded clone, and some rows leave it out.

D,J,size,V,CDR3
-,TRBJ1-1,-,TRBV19,CASNGGSTEAFF
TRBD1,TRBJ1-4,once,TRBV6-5,CASSRHTTGAEKLFF
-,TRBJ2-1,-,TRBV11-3,CASSPGGGSSYNEQFF
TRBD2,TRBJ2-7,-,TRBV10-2,CASGLGPGGVDEQYF
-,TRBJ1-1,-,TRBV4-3,CASSLGAANTEAFF
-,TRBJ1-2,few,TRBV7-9,CASSLKGYLDGYTF
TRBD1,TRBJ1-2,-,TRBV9,CASSADIEETGTSNYGYTF
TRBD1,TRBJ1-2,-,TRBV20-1,CSASLQGASGYTF
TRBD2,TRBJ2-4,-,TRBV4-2,CASSLGLGSGSAKNIQYF
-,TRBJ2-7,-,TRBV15,CATNRGGEGEQYF
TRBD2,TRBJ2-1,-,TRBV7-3,CASSSGWTSGLNEQFF
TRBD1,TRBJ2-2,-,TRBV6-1,CASSELGQGVPGELFF
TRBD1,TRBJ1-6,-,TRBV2,CASSEDRQGNSPLHF
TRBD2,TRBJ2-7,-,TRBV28,CASSSQGSGTAYEQYF
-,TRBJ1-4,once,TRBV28,CASSPPRQVGGEKLFF
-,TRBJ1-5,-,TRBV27,CASSLTGGNQPQHF
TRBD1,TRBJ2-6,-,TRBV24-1,CATSDGAGGGANVLTF
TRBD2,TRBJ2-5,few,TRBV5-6,CASSSGLAGKDGETQYF
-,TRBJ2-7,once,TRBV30,CAWSVRSVAYEQYF
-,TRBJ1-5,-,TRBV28,CASSLPRAGSPGQPQHF
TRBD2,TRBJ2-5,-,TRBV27,CASSIGLARETQYF
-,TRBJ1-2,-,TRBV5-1,CASSLGSDTELGYTF
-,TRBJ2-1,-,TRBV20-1,CSASLRVAVSYNEQFF
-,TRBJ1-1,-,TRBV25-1,CASIQRGETEAFF
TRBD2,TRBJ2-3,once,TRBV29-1,CSVEVAGGTDTQYF
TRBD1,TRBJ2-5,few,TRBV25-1,CASSESHRQGIQETQYF
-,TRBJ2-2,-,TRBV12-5,CASSPNTGELFF
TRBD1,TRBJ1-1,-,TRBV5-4,CASSSPGQGDTEAFF
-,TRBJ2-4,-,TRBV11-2,CASSSGPNGAKNIQYF
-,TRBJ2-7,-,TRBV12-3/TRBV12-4,CASSFGSSYEQYF
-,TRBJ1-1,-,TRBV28,CASSFGGQGINTEAFF
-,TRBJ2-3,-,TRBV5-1,CASSPGIDTQYF
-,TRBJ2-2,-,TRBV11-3,CASSSQAGTMNTGELFF
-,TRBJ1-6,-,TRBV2,CASSEYGVLNSPLHF
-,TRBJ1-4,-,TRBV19,CASSTLTRELFF